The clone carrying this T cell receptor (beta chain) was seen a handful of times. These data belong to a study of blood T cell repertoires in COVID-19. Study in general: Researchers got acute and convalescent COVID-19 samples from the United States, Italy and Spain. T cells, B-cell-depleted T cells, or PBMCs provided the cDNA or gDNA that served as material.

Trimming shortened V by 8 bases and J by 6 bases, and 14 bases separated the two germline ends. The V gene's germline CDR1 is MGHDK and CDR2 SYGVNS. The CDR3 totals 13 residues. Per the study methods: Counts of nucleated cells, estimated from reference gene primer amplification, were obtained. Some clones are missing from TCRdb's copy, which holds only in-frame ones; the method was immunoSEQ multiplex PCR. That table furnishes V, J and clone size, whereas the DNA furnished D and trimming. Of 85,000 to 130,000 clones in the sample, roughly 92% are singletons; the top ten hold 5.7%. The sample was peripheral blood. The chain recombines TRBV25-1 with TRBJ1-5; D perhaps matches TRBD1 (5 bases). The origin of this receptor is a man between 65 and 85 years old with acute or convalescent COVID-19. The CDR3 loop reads CASQGVGIQPQHF. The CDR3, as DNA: TGTGCCAGCCAGGGCGTAGGGATTCAGCCCCAGCATTTT.